This TCR beta chain emerged from a study of cytomegalovirus exposure and HLA in healthy donors. PCR primers comprised 60 Vbeta and 13 Jbeta primers. The table came from immunoSEQ multiplex PCR; TCRdb's copy has only in-frame clones and leaves some out. Among roughly 120,000 clones listed, around 74% were seen once. This TCR derives from a man aged 55 to 70 in good health and CMV-seropositive. Sequencing used PBMCs.

The CDR3 nucleotides read TGTGCCAGCAGGGATGCTAGCGGGTCCTACGAGCAGTACTTC. It encodes CASRDASGSYEQYF. This chain connects TRBV28 to TRBJ2-7; 8 bases match TRBD2. The V and J ends lost 6 bases and 1 base, in that order; junction bases with no gene match: 5. The CDR3 spans 14 residues. Germline V gene data show CDR1 as MDHEN and CDR2 as SYDVKM.